The 3 T cell receptor beta chains below were found in one sample sequenced in a study of vaccination effects on CD4 cells after COVID-19. Libraries were prepared by immunoSEQ multiplex PCR; TCRdb keeps only in-frame clonotypes and omits some of them. Here the sample spans roughly 70,000 clones, 76% being singletons. These receptors are not linked to any known antigen. Antigen-specific CD4+ T cells were expanded (with viral peptide pools) by the ViraFEST assay ahead of sequencing. CD4+ T cells were isolated after 10 days of culture. All study participants received two doses of BNT162b2 or mRNA-1273 vaccine. This sample comprised CD4+ T cells from PBMCs cultured with HCoV-OC43 spike peptides, obtained after COVID-19 vaccination. Subset here: HCoV-OC43 spike overlapping peptide pool stimulation. The receptors come from a human donor who received a COVID-19 vaccine.

J is TRBJ1-1 and V is TRBV6-5; D may be TRBD1 (6 bases). V lost 4 bases to trimming and J lost 7 bases, with 13 bases between them. CDR1 and CDR2 from the germline V gene are MNHEY and SVGAGI. The CDR3 has 13 amino acids. CDR3 nucleotides: TGTGCCAGCAGTTTCTGGACAGAGGGTGAAGCTTTCTTT. Protein product: CASSFWTEGEAFF.

The chain recombines TRBV7-3 with TRBJ2-1, with 9 nucleotides matching TRBD1. Germline lookup yields CDR1 SGHTA and CDR2 FQGTGA. J gave up 7 bases and V 5 bases, and 6 bases lay outside the gene matches. The CDR3 has 14 residues. The CDR3 region is CASSQGQGRNEQFF. The CDR3 DNA reads as TGTGCCAGCAGCCAAGGACAGGGGAGGAATGAGCAGTTCTTC.

This CDR3 is CASSQADRGNTDTQYF. CDR3 nucleotide sequence: TGTGCCAGCAGCCAAGCAGACAGGGGTAACACAGATACGCAGTATTTT. This chain connects TRBV3-1 (or the pseudogene TRBV3-2) to TRBJ2-3; 8 bases are shared with TRBD1. The junction had 5 bases not matched to a gene; V was cut back by 1 base and J by 2 bases. The CDR3 sequence is 16 residues long. Germline V gene sequence: CDR1 LGHDT, CDR2 YNNKEL (reference sequence).